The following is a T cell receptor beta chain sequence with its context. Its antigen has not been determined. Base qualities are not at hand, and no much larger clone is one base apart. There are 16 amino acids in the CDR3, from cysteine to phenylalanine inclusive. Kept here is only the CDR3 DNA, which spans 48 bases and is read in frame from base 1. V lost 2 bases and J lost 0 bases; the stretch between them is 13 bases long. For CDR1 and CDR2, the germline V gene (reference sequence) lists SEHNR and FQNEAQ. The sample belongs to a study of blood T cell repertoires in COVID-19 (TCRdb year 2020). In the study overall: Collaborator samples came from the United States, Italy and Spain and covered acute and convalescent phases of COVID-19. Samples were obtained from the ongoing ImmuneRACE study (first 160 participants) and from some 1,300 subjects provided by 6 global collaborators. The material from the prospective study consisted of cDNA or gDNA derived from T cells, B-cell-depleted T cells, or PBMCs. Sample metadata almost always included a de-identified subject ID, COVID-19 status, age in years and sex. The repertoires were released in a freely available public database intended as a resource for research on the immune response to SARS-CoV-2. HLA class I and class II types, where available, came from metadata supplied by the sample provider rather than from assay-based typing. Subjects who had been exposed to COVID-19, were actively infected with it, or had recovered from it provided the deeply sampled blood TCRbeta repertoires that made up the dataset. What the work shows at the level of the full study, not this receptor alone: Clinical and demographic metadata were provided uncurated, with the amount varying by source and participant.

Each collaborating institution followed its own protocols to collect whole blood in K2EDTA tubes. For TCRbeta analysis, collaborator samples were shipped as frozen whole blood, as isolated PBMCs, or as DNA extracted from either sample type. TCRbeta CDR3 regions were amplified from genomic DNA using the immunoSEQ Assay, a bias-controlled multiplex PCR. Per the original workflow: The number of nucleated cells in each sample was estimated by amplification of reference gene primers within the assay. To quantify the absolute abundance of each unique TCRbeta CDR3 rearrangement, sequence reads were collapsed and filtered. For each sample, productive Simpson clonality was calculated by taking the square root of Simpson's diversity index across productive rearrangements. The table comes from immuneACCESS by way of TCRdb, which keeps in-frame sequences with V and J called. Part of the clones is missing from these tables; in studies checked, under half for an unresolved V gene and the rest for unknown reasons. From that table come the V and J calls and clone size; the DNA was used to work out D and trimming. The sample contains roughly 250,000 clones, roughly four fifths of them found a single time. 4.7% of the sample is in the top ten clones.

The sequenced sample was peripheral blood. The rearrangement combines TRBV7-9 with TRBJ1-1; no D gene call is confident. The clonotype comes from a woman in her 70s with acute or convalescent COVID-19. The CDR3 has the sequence CASSLLFTRMNTEAFF. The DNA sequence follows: TGTGCCAGCAGCTTACTCTTCACCAGGATGAACACTGAAGCTTTCTTT.